A selection of T cell receptor beta chains follows, all from one sample in a study of blood T cells in healthy people across ages. TCRdb passed the 5' RACE reads through MiXCR, listing each CDR3 protein once. The table includes 1.5 million to 2 million distinct CDR3 sequences, approximately 28% detected once. The material sequenced was blood. The source of these receptors is a woman in her twenties or thirties in good health. Each CDR3 is given with its conserved first and last residue. D genes are given only for firm matches. Clone size appears in some rows only: once, few, many, or a class for an expanded clone.

cdr3_nt: TGCAGCGTTGACCCAGGGGTAGAGACCCAGTACTTC; cdr3_aa: CSVDPGVETQYF; clone_size: many; j_call: TRBJ2-5; v_call: TRBV29-1; d_call: -
cdr3_nt: TGTGCCAGCAGCTTAGGAGGACAGGACGTAGAGACCCAGTACTTC; cdr3_aa: CASSLGGQDVETQYF; clone_size: -; j_call: TRBJ2-5; v_call: TRBV7-9; d_call: TRBD1
cdr3_nt: TGTGCCAGCAGTTTATCGGGGGGAGGCAATCAGCCCCAGCATTTT; cdr3_aa: CASSLSGGGNQPQHF; clone_size: many; j_call: TRBJ1-5; v_call: TRBV2; d_call: -
cdr3_nt: TGTGCCAGCATACTAAACGGAGCATACTATGGCTACACCTTC; cdr3_aa: CASILNGAYYGYTF; clone_size: -; j_call: TRBJ1-2; v_call: TRBV28; d_call: -
cdr3_nt: TGTGCCAGCAGTTACACTCAGGGACCTCGCACAGATACGCAGTATTTT; cdr3_aa: CASSYTQGPRTDTQYF; clone_size: -; j_call: TRBJ2-3; v_call: TRBV6-6; d_call: -
cdr3_nt: TGTGCCATCAGTCGACTAGCGGGAGCTACCGGGGAGCTGTTTTTT; cdr3_aa: CAISRLAGATGELFF; clone_size: few; j_call: TRBJ2-2; v_call: TRBV10-3; d_call: TRBD2
cdr3_nt: TGTGCCATCAGTGAGTCGAGGCAGGGTGGGGCACAGTTCTTC; cdr3_aa: CAISESRQGGAQFF; clone_size: few; j_call: TRBJ2-1; v_call: TRBV10-3; d_call: -
cdr3_nt: TGTGCCACCAGGGAGACAGGGGAAGAGACCCAGTACTTC; cdr3_aa: CATRETGEETQYF; clone_size: -; j_call: TRBJ2-5; v_call: TRBV24-1; d_call: TRBD1
cdr3_nt: TGCAGCGTCAGGACTAGCGGGTACAATGAGCAGTTCTTC; cdr3_aa: CSVRTSGYNEQFF; clone_size: many; j_call: TRBJ2-1; v_call: TRBV29-1; d_call: TRBD2
cdr3_nt: TGTGCCAGCAGCTTAGGAGAGGGACCCTACGAGCAGTACTTC; cdr3_aa: CASSLGEGPYEQYF; clone_size: many; j_call: TRBJ2-7; v_call: TRBV7-2; d_call: -
cdr3_nt: TGCGCCAGCAGCTTGGTACTAGCGGGGATTGATGAGCAGTTCTTC; cdr3_aa: CASSLVLAGIDEQFF; clone_size: many; j_call: TRBJ2-1; v_call: TRBV5-1; d_call: TRBD2
cdr3_nt: TGTGCCGTACGACGGGCTAGCGGGAGCTATGAGCAGTTCTTC; cdr3_aa: CAVRRASGSYEQFF; clone_size: many; j_call: TRBJ2-1; v_call: TRBV6-5; d_call: TRBD2
cdr3_nt: TGTGCCAGCAGCGTAATGGAAGGGGCCGAGCAGTACTTC; cdr3_aa: CASSVMEGAEQYF; clone_size: -; j_call: TRBJ2-7; v_call: TRBV7-9; d_call: -
cdr3_nt: TGCAGTGCTCCACTTAGCGGGAGGGCCGACAATGAGCAGTTCTTC; cdr3_aa: CSAPLSGRADNEQFF; clone_size: -; j_call: TRBJ2-1; v_call: TRBV20-1; d_call: TRBD2
cdr3_nt: TGTGCCAGCAGCTTGGGAACCTTTGGTGAGCAGTTCTTC; cdr3_aa: CASSLGTFGEQFF; clone_size: once; j_call: TRBJ2-1; v_call: TRBV7-9; d_call: -
cdr3_nt: TGTGCCAGCAGCGTAACGGGCTCTTCGGGGGAGACCCAGTACTTC; cdr3_aa: CASSVTGSSGETQYF; clone_size: -; j_call: TRBJ2-5; v_call: TRBV9; d_call: -
cdr3_nt: TGTGCCAGCAGCTTAGAGGGGTCGGAGGCTCTGGGCGACACTGAAGCTTTCTTT; cdr3_aa: CASSLEGSEALGDTEAFF; clone_size: few; j_call: TRBJ1-1; v_call: TRBV7-2; d_call: -
cdr3_nt: TGTGCCACCAGTGATTCGGACAGGGGGAGCAATCAGCCCCAGCATTTT; cdr3_aa: CATSDSDRGSNQPQHF; clone_size: -; j_call: TRBJ1-5; v_call: TRBV24-1; d_call: TRBD1
cdr3_nt: TGTGCCAGCAGCCTCCAAGCGGGAGAGGGGAATGAGCAGTACTTC; cdr3_aa: CASSLQAGEGNEQYF; clone_size: -; j_call: TRBJ2-4; v_call: TRBV3-1; d_call: TRBD2
cdr3_nt: TGCAGCGTTGAAACAGGGAATAGCAATCAGCCCCAGCATTTT; cdr3_aa: CSVETGNSNQPQHF; clone_size: many; j_call: TRBJ1-5; v_call: TRBV29-1; d_call: -
cdr3_nt: TGTGCCTGGAGTGGACAGGGCTTTGTCTATGGCTACACCTTC; cdr3_aa: CAWSGQGFVYGYTF; clone_size: -; j_call: TRBJ1-2; v_call: TRBV30; d_call: TRBD1
cdr3_nt: TGCGCCAGCAGCTTGGCCCTGTCTAGCGAGCAGTACTTC; cdr3_aa: CASSLALSSEQYF; clone_size: few; j_call: TRBJ2-7; v_call: TRBV5-1; d_call: -
cdr3_nt: TGCAGTGCTAGAGATAAGACTAGCAGCTACGAGCAGTACTTC; cdr3_aa: CSARDKTSSYEQYF; clone_size: many; j_call: TRBJ2-7; v_call: TRBV20-1; d_call: TRBD2
cdr3_nt: TGTGCCAGCAGCTTAGAGGTACCAGGACTCTCCTATAATTCACCCCTCCACTTT; cdr3_aa: CASSLEVPGLSYNSPLHF; clone_size: -; j_call: TRBJ1-6; v_call: TRBV11-2; d_call: -
cdr3_nt: TGTGCCAGCAGCTTAGATTACGGGGGAGGAAACACTGAAGCTTTCTTT; cdr3_aa: CASSLDYGGGNTEAFF; clone_size: -; j_call: TRBJ1-1; v_call: TRBV7-9; d_call: -
cdr3_nt: TGTGCCAGCAGCTTGGGCGGGAGTATCGACAATGAGCAGTTCTTC; cdr3_aa: CASSLGGSIDNEQFF; clone_size: few; j_call: TRBJ2-1; v_call: TRBV5-4; d_call: TRBD2
cdr3_nt: TGTGCCAGCAGCCACCGACTAGCGGGAGACAATGAGCAGTTCTTC; cdr3_aa: CASSHRLAGDNEQFF; clone_size: -; j_call: TRBJ2-1; v_call: TRBV3-1; d_call: TRBD2
cdr3_nt: TGCGCCAGCAGCCAAGTAGCGGGGACCTGCAATGAGCAGTTCTTC; cdr3_aa: CASSQVAGTCNEQFF; clone_size: -; j_call: TRBJ2-1; v_call: TRBV4-1; d_call: TRBD2
cdr3_nt: TGTGCCATCAGTCCGGACACCGAGGAGGGCTACACCTTC; cdr3_aa: CAISPDTEEGYTF; clone_size: many; j_call: TRBJ1-2; v_call: TRBV10-3; d_call: -
cdr3_nt: TGCGCCAGCAGAGATGGGGTGTCCTATCGTGGCTACACCTTC; cdr3_aa: CASRDGVSYRGYTF; clone_size: few; j_call: TRBJ1-2; v_call: TRBV5-1; d_call: -
cdr3_nt: TGCGCCAGCAGCGAGCTACAGGGGTCACATTCACCCCTCCACTTT; cdr3_aa: CASSELQGSHSPLHF; clone_size: few; j_call: TRBJ1-6; v_call: TRBV5-1; d_call: TRBD1
cdr3_nt: TGTGCCAGCAGCCGAACGCGGGGGACAGGGGGAGGACCAGATACGCAGTATTTT; cdr3_aa: CASSRTRGTGGGPDTQYF; clone_size: few; j_call: TRBJ2-3; v_call: TRBV3-1; d_call: TRBD1
cdr3_nt: TGTGCCACCAGCCGGAGATGGAGGTTAGGAACTGAAGCTTTCTTT; cdr3_aa: CATSRRWRLGTEAFF; clone_size: few; j_call: TRBJ1-1; v_call: TRBV15; d_call: -
cdr3_nt: TGTGCCAGCAAGGAGACCCAGTACTTC; cdr3_aa: CASKETQYF; clone_size: many; j_call: TRBJ2-5; v_call: TRBV6-4; d_call: -
cdr3_nt: TGCAGTGCTAGCGGTGGGCCCGGGTATCAGCATTTT; cdr3_aa: CSASGGPGYQHF; clone_size: -; j_call: TRBJ1-5; v_call: TRBV20-1; d_call: -
cdr3_nt: TGTGCCAGCACCCTACGGACAGGGATGGGTGAAAAACTGTTTTTT; cdr3_aa: CASTLRTGMGEKLFF; clone_size: few; j_call: TRBJ1-4; v_call: TRBV6-5; d_call: TRBD1
cdr3_nt: TGCAGTGCTAGAGAGACAGGAGGATTCAATCAGCCCCAGCATTTT; cdr3_aa: CSARETGGFNQPQHF; clone_size: -; j_call: TRBJ1-5; v_call: TRBV20-1; d_call: -
cdr3_nt: TGTGCCAGCAGGCCGGGGGGGATGAGCACAGATACGCAGTATTTT; cdr3_aa: CASRPGGMSTDTQYF; clone_size: -; j_call: TRBJ2-3; v_call: TRBV12-3/TRBV12-4; d_call: TRBD2
cdr3_nt: TGTGCCAGCAGCTCGGGGGGCCTAGATACGCAGTATTTT; cdr3_aa: CASSSGGLDTQYF; clone_size: -; j_call: TRBJ2-3; v_call: TRBV7-3; d_call: -
cdr3_nt: TGTGCCAGCAGTTACGGAGGGAGGTTGGGTCAGCCCCAGCATTTT; cdr3_aa: CASSYGGRLGQPQHF; clone_size: many; j_call: TRBJ1-5; v_call: TRBV6-2/TRBV6-3; d_call: -
cdr3_nt: TGTGCCAGCAGTTTACGGGGCACCTTCTACGAGCAGTACTTC; cdr3_aa: CASSLRGTFYEQYF; clone_size: -; j_call: TRBJ2-7; v_call: TRBV27; d_call: -
cdr3_nt: TGTGCCAGCAGTCCCACCCTGACTAGCGGGGGTAGGGGCACCGGGGAGCTGTTTTTT; cdr3_aa: CASSPTLTSGGRGTGELFF; clone_size: few; j_call: TRBJ2-2; v_call: TRBV6-1; d_call: TRBD2
cdr3_nt: TGTGCCAGCAGCCTACAGGGGACTGTTGTGAATGAGCAGTTCTTC; cdr3_aa: CASSLQGTVVNEQFF; clone_size: -; j_call: TRBJ2-1; v_call: TRBV7-2; d_call: -
cdr3_nt: TGCAGCGTTGAAGATCGCCTAGGCTACACCTTC; cdr3_aa: CSVEDRLGYTF; clone_size: few; j_call: TRBJ1-2; v_call: TRBV29-1; d_call: -
cdr3_nt: TGCAGTGCTCTAAAGGACTCTCTCTCCTACAATGAGCAGTACTTC; cdr3_aa: CSALKDSLSYNEQYF; clone_size: -; j_call: TRBJ2-7; v_call: TRBV20-1; d_call: -
cdr3_nt: TGTGCCAGCAGCTTAAGTCGGCAGGGCATCTTCAAGCTGTTTTTT; cdr3_aa: CASSLSRQGIFKLFF; clone_size: few; j_call: TRBJ1-4; v_call: TRBV7-2; d_call: -
cdr3_nt: TGTGCCAGCAGCACCCTCGGGGGGCTCGAGCGCTCTGGGGCCAACGTCCTGACTTTC; cdr3_aa: CASSTLGGLERSGANVLTF; clone_size: -; j_call: TRBJ2-6; v_call: TRBV6-1; d_call: -
cdr3_nt: TGTGCCAGCAGCTTACAGGCTAGCGGCACAGATACGCAGTATTTT; cdr3_aa: CASSLQASGTDTQYF; clone_size: -; j_call: TRBJ2-3; v_call: TRBV7-2; d_call: -
cdr3_nt: TGCAGTGCTACTGGACTAGCGGGGGATAACAATGAGCAGTTCTTC; cdr3_aa: CSATGLAGDNNEQFF; clone_size: few; j_call: TRBJ2-1; v_call: TRBV20-1; d_call: TRBD2
cdr3_nt: TGTGCCAGCAGCGGGACGGTGGAGTCCTACGAGCAGTACTTC; cdr3_aa: CASSGTVESYEQYF; clone_size: -; j_call: TRBJ2-7; v_call: TRBV12-3/TRBV12-4; d_call: -
cdr3_nt: TGTGCCAGCACCAGGGGGCCAGGTCAGCCCCAGCATTTT; cdr3_aa: CASTRGPGQPQHF; clone_size: -; j_call: TRBJ1-5; v_call: TRBV28; d_call: TRBD1
cdr3_nt: TGCAGTGCTAGGGTGACAGGGGCGACTGAAGCTTTCTTT; cdr3_aa: CSARVTGATEAFF; clone_size: -; j_call: TRBJ1-1; v_call: TRBV20-1; d_call: TRBD1
cdr3_nt: TGTGCCAGCTCCTCTGGGCGGGGGATCACAGATACGCAGTATTTT; cdr3_aa: CASSSGRGITDTQYF; clone_size: -; j_call: TRBJ2-3; v_call: TRBV12-3/TRBV12-4; d_call: TRBD2
cdr3_nt: TGTGCCAGCTCACCAGGGACAGGGAATCAGCCCAAGCATTTT; cdr3_aa: CASSPGTGNQPKHF; clone_size: few; j_call: TRBJ1-5; v_call: TRBV18; d_call: TRBD1
cdr3_nt: TGCAGCGTTGATGCCTCCCGGAGCGCGGGGGAGACCCAGTACTTC; cdr3_aa: CSVDASRSAGETQYF; clone_size: many; j_call: TRBJ2-5; v_call: TRBV29-1; d_call: -
cdr3_nt: TGTGCCACCAGTGCTATACCGGGACAGGGAGCCAATGAGCAGTTCTTC; cdr3_aa: CATSAIPGQGANEQFF; clone_size: -; j_call: TRBJ2-1; v_call: TRBV24-1; d_call: TRBD1
cdr3_nt: TGTGCCAGCAGCTCTAGCGGGGGGTTTACAGAGACCCAGTACTTC; cdr3_aa: CASSSSGGFTETQYF; clone_size: few; j_call: TRBJ2-5; v_call: TRBV7-3; d_call: TRBD2
cdr3_nt: TGCGCCAGCAGCCAAGCAGCCAGCTCCTATAATTCACCCCTCCACTTT; cdr3_aa: CASSQAASSYNSPLHF; clone_size: -; j_call: TRBJ1-6; v_call: TRBV4-3; d_call: -
cdr3_nt: TGTGCCAGCAGGGGGGGCGCGAACACCGGGGAGCTGTTTTTT; cdr3_aa: CASRGGANTGELFF; clone_size: -; j_call: TRBJ2-2; v_call: TRBV7-3; d_call: -